This TCR beta chain was found in a study of T cells in localized non-small cell lung cancer. Overall study findings and caveats: Heterogeneity within the tumor remains possible, as just one region underwent sequencing.

Only a few counts were recorded for this clone. No antigen is known for it. CDR3 length equals 15 residues. CDR1 and CDR2 (germline): WSHSY, SAAADI. Trimming cost V 6 bases and J 5 bases, with 16 bases left between them. Sequencing used immunoSEQ multiplex PCR; TCRdb keeps in-frame clones, though not all of them. This table holds about 3,500 clones, 15% to 25% found once. The sequences come from lung tumor tissue, collected before any cancer treatment. The TCR originated in a female donor aged 60 or older with stage II lung adenocarcinoma. The rearrangement links TRBV10-2 to TRBJ1-4; TRBD1 is a possible D gene (5 bases). This CDR3 is CASRGTDGANEKLFF. The DNA of the CDR3 is TGCGCCAGCAGGGGGACGGACGGGGCCAATGAAAAACTGTTTTTT.